The entry below gives a single T cell receptor (beta chain) sequence along with its context. No antigen is known for it. Using immunoSEQ multiplex PCR, the repertoire was profiled, and TCRdb retains in-frame clones only, with some absent. The sample yields 130,000 to 150,000 clones, over 75% seen once. The sample comes from a study of T cell responses to AZD1222 COVID-19 vaccine. The study's findings and limits: Seropositivity was recorded at baseline in only five to seven AZD1222 recipients. Without day 14 samples, only post-peak T cell repertoires were studied. Clonal diversity was possibly underestimated; the donors were predominantly white British and more often female.

The CDR3 sequence is 14 residues long. Germline V CDR1 and CDR2: KGHDR, SFDVKD. V lost 2 bases, J lost 7 bases, and 13 bases lay in between. The sample was peripheral blood, taken 28 days after the second dose of the MenACWY control vaccine. The clonotype was recovered from an adult who received the MenACWY meningococcal vaccine as a control. The V call is TRBV24-1, the J call TRBJ1-2; D unclear. Written as DNA, the CDR3 is TGTGCCACCAGTGATTCTCGGAGGGAGGGTGGCTACACCTTC. Protein: CATSDSRREGGYTF.